A selection of T cell receptor beta chains follows, all from one sample in a study of blood T cell repertoires in COVID-19. Repertoires were generated with immunoSEQ multiplex PCR, while TCRdb's copy carries only in-frame clones and drops some. Of 250,000 to 300,000 clones detected, approximately 91% appear once; the ten largest clones hold around 1.3%. The sample consisted of PBMCs or T cells enriched from blood (not recorded which). The receptors derive from a human donor in a cohort exposed to, infected with or recovered from COVID-19 (not recorded which). The donor label of this sample is uncertain. CDR3s include the opening cysteine and the closing phenylalanine or tryptophan. D genes are given only for firm matches. Rows may omit the clone size; those that give it use once, few, many or a size class.

d_call,v_call,j_call,clone_size,cdr3_aa,cdr3_nt
.,TRBV27,TRBJ2-2,.,CASSLSVGTINQNTGELFF,TGTGCCAGCAGTTTATCGGTTGGGACAATTAATCAGAACACCGGGGAGCTGTTTTTT
.,TRBV5-6,TRBJ2-5,.,CASSLAVESETQYF,TGTGCCAGCAGCTTGGCCGTGGAGAGTGAGACCCAGTACTTC
.,TRBV10-3,TRBJ1-3,.,CAISGGGARNTIYF,TGTGCCATCAGTGGGGGAGGGGCCAGAAACACCATATATTTT
.,TRBV23-1,TRBJ2-7,.,CASSRQAYYEQYF,TGCGCCAGCAGTCGACAGGCGTACTACGAGCAGTACTTC
.,TRBV5-1,TRBJ2-4,once,CASSLVGSKNIQYF,TGCGCCAGCAGCTTGGTAGGGAGCAAAAACATTCAGTACTTC
.,TRBV3-1/TRBV3-2,TRBJ1-1,.,CASSRKGGTGTNTEAFF,TGTGCCAGCAGCCGCAAAGGGGGAACAGGGACGAACACTGAAGCTTTCTTT
.,TRBV6-5,TRBJ2-5,.,CASTISLLQETQYF,TGTGCCAGCACTATTTCACTACTCCAAGAGACCCAGTACTTC
TRBD1,TRBV9,TRBJ1-6,.,CASSVDSRTGNSPLHF,TGTGCCAGCAGCGTAGATTCCCGGACAGGGAATTCACCCCTCCACTTT
TRBD1,TRBV7-9,TRBJ2-7,.,CASTLRGTGDEQYF,TGTGCCAGCACCCTTAGGGGGACAGGGGACGAGCAGTACTTC
.,TRBV21-1,TRBJ2-2,.,CASSKTEGGDTGELFF,TGTGCCAGCAGCAAAACGGAAGGGGGGGACACCGGGGAGCTGTTTTTT
.,TRBV19,TRBJ1-5,once,CASKDSLSAQHF,TGTGCCAGTAAGGACAGTCTATCAGCCCAGCATTTT
.,TRBV30,TRBJ1-5,.,CAWSRERSQPQHF,TGTGCCTGGAGTCGAGAGAGGTCGCAGCCCCAGCATTTT
.,TRBV9,TRBJ1-1,.,CASSVARSTTEAFF,TGTGCCAGCAGCGTAGCCAGGTCAACCACTGAAGCTTTCTTT
TRBD1,TRBV30,TRBJ1-1,.,CAWSLPLDRETMNTEAFF,TGTGCCTGGAGTCTCCCCCTCGACAGGGAGACCATGAACACTGAAGCTTTCTTT
TRBD2,TRBV5-4,TRBJ2-3,.,CASRPGTSGRTDTQYF,TGTGCCAGCAGACCGGGGACTAGCGGGCGCACAGATACGCAGTATTTT
TRBD2,TRBV7-2,TRBJ2-3,.,CASSYAGGLTATDTQYF,TGTGCCAGCAGCTATGCGGGGGGGTTGACCGCCACAGATACGCAGTATTTT
.,TRBV19,TRBJ2-2,.,CASSVGTTLTGELFF,TGTGCCAGTAGCGTCGGGACAACACTCACCGGGGAGCTGTTTTTT
.,TRBV7-2,TRBJ2-3,once,CASSLGAVRRADTQYF,TGTGCCAGCAGCTTAGGGGCCGTCCGACGTGCAGATACGCAGTATTTT
.,TRBV5-1,TRBJ2-1,.,CASSLGQPGVGNEQFF,TGCGCCAGCAGCTTGGGACAGCCGGGAGTCGGCAATGAGCAGTTCTTC
TRBD2,TRBV12-5,TRBJ2-1,.,CAGTSGGPNEQFF,TGTGCTGGGACTAGCGGGGGGCCCAATGAGCAGTTCTTC
TRBD1,TRBV5-1,TRBJ1-1,.,CASSLQGPRNTEAFF,TGCGCCAGCAGCTTACAGGGGCCCCGGAACACTGAAGCTTTCTTT
TRBD2,TRBV7-9,TRBJ2-3,.,CASSPRWRGGADTQYF,TGTGCCAGCAGCCCGCGGTGGCGGGGGGGCGCTGATACGCAGTATTTT
.,TRBV9,TRBJ1-1,.,CASSVGPGTEAFF,TGTGCCAGCAGCGTAGGACCGGGCACTGAAGCTTTCTTT
.,TRBV24-1,TRBJ2-5,.,CATSAVAGHGETQYF,TGTGCCACCAGTGCCGTCGCGGGGCATGGGGAGACCCAGTACTTC
.,TRBV6-6,TRBJ1-5,few,CASILGGNQPQHF,TGTGCCAGCATCCTTGGGGGGAATCAGCCCCAGCATTTT
.,TRBV6-5,TRBJ2-7,.,CASRTGGSSYEQYF,TGTGCCAGCAGGACCGGTGGGAGCTCCTACGAGCAGTACTTC
.,TRBV2,TRBJ1-2,few,CASSAYGYTF,TGTGCCAGCAGCGCGTATGGCTACACCTTC
TRBD2,TRBV6-5,TRBJ2-1,.,CASSFTGGFGNEQFF,TGTGCCAGCAGTTTCACGGGGGGTTTTGGCAATGAGCAGTTCTTC
TRBD2,TRBV24-1,TRBJ2-3,.,CATSDPRGAGGADTQYF,TGTGCCACCAGTGATCCCCGGGGAGCGGGGGGAGCAGATACGCAGTATTTT
.,TRBV19,TRBJ1-1,.,CASSIVTYRATEAFF,TGTGCCAGTAGTATCGTAACGTACAGGGCCACTGAAGCTTTCTTT
TRBD1,TRBV6-5,TRBJ1-5,.,CASRLRTGGSQPQHF,TGTGCCAGCAGACTTCGGACAGGGGGTAGTCAGCCCCAGCATTTT
TRBD1,TRBV6-6,TRBJ2-7,.,CASSYGTGAYEQYF,TGTGCCAGCAGTTACGGGACAGGGGCCTACGAGCAGTACTTC
TRBD1,TRBV6-5,TRBJ2-3,.,CASSRDSLDTQYF,TGTGCCAGCAGTCGGGACAGCCTTGATACGCAGTATTTT
.,TRBV4-1,TRBJ1-1,.,CASTGWTEGAFF,TGCGCCAGCACGGGTTGGACTGAAGGAGCTTTCTTT
TRBD1,TRBV18,TRBJ1-2,.,CASSPLDRDGGYTF,TGTGCCAGCTCACCACTCGACAGGGATGGTGGCTACACCTTC
.,TRBV30,TRBJ1-5,.,CAWSARNNQPQHF,TGTGCCTGGAGTGCCAGAAATAATCAGCCCCAGCATTTT
.,TRBV9,TRBJ2-3,once,CASSVGESTDTQYF,TGTGCCAGCAGCGTAGGGGAGAGCACAGATACGCAGTATTTT
.,TRBV4-1,TRBJ2-5,.,CASSQDGGGASQYF,TGCGCCAGCAGCCAAGATGGAGGGGGGGCCTCGCAGTACTTC
.,TRBV12-3/TRBV12-4,TRBJ1-4,.,CASSIAGTEKLFF,TGTGCCAGCAGCATAGCCGGGACAGAAAAACTGTTTTTT
.,TRBV6-5,TRBJ2-1,.,CASSPTLVDEQFF,TGTGCCAGCAGCCCAACCCTAGTGGATGAGCAGTTCTTC
.,TRBV30,TRBJ2-1,.,CAWSALRGNEQFF,TGTGCCTGGAGTGCCCTCCGCGGTAATGAGCAGTTCTTC
.,TRBV3-1/TRBV3-2,TRBJ2-7,.,CASSPAQQAYEQYF,TGTGCCAGCAGCCCGGCCCAGCAGGCCTACGAGCAGTACTTC
TRBD1,TRBV19,TRBJ1-5,.,CASSQWDRDLWQPQHF,TGTGCCAGTAGTCAGTGGGACAGGGATTTGTGGCAGCCCCAGCATTTT
.,TRBV6-2/TRBV6-3,TRBJ2-3,.,CASSYPAATDTQYF,TGTGCCAGCAGTTACCCCGCGGCTACAGATACGCAGTATTTT